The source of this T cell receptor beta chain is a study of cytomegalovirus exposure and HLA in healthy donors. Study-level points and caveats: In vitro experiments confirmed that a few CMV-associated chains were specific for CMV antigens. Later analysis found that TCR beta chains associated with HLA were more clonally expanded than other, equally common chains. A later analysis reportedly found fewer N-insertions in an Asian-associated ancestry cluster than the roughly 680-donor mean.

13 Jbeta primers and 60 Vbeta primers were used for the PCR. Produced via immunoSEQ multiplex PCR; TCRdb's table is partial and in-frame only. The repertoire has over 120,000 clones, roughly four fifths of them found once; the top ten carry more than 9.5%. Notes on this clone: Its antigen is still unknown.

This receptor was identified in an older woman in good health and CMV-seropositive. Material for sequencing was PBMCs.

DNA for the CDR3: TGTGCCAGTAGTATAAGCCTCAATCAGCCCCAGCATTTT. It encodes CASSISLNQPQHF. This chain connects TRBV19 to TRBJ1-5; D is unresolved. Deletions cut 2 bases from V and 3 bases from J, with 5 bases between. Per the germline V gene, CDR1 is LNHDA and CDR2 is SQIVND (reference sequence). CDR3 length: 13 amino acids.